The T cell receptor (beta chain) under discussion was sequenced for a study of OX40 agonist ivuxolimab in advanced cancers. Profiling relied on immunoSEQ multiplex PCR, and the TCRdb table lists in-frame clones only, not all of them. The sample has some 74,000 clones; roughly 87% are singletons. The CDR3 runs to 15 residues. Trimming left V 3 bases short and J 3 bases short, with 9 bases between. Germline assignment: CDR1 MDHEN and CDR2 SYDVKM. This clonotype was obtained from an adult with an advanced solid tumor such as melanoma, head and neck, liver or kidney cancer. The chain couples TRBV28 to TRBJ2-6; D may be TRBD2 (5 bases). Here the sequenced sample was CD4+ or CD8+ T cells sorted from blood, taken in a trial of the OX40 agonist ivuxolimab. CDR3 coding DNA: TGTGCCAGCAGTTTGCCCGGGGTTGGGGCCAACGTCCTGACTTTC. This translates into CASSLPGVGANVLTF.